What follows are 12 T cell receptor beta chains derived from one specimen sequenced in a study of T cell changes during pregnancy in multiple sclerosis. The assay was immunoSEQ multiplex PCR, and TCRdb's table has in-frame clones only and misses some. The table has some 34,000 clones, about 91% seen once. The material sequenced was CD4+ T cells from peripheral blood mononuclear cells, taken in the third trimester of pregnancy. These receptors came from a female donor in good health, enrolled as a control in a pregnancy study.

The chain recombines TRBV2 with TRBJ1-5, with D unresolved. Looked up from germline, CDR1 is SNHLY and CDR2 is FYNNEI. CDR3 length: 16 residues. V shed 6 bases and J shed 0 bases, with 15 bases lying between them. The CDR3 DNA sequence: TGTGCCAGCAGCGGTCATCCGTCAAATAGCAATCAGCCCCAGCATTTT. This gives the protein CASSGHPSNSNQPQHF.

The CDR3 DNA reads TGCGCCAGCAGCCAAGTTACGACAGGGGCGTCCTACGAGCAGTACTTC. It is translated as CASSQVTTGASYEQYF. This chain connects TRBV4-3 to TRBJ2-7, with 8 nucleotides matching TRBD1. With V trimmed by 1 base and J by 1 base, 6 bases remained unmatched. Germline CDR1 reads LGHNA; CDR2 reads YSLEER. The CDR3 has 16 residues.

The chain carries TRBV19 and TRBJ2-6; D may be TRBD1 (6 bases). Germline CDR1 reads LNHDA; CDR2 reads SQIVND (reference sequence). The CDR3 runs 17 residues. V was clipped by 5 bases and J by 0 bases, with 14 bases between them. The CDR3 is CASSGTLQGSGANVLTF. CDR3 coding DNA: TGTGCCAGTAGTGGTACCTTACAGGGCTCTGGGGCCAACGTCCTGACTTTC.

V is TRBV2 and J is TRBJ1-1; D might be TRBD1 (5 bases). Germline CDR1 reads SNHLY; CDR2 reads FYNNEI. This CDR3 contains 15 residues. V was clipped by 3 bases and J by 1 base, with 12 bases between them. This CDR3 is CASSDPQGRNTEAFF. The CDR3 bases are TGTGCCAGCAGTGACCCCCAGGGTCGGAACACTGAAGCTTTCTTT.

The chain is built from TRBV4-1 and TRBJ2-7; 10 bases line up with TRBD1. The trim removed 5 bases at V and 6 bases at J, leaving 13 bases unmatched. The CDR3 is made up of 16 amino acids. Germline assignment: CDR1 MGHRA and CDR2 YSYEKL. The CDR3 DNA is TGCGCCAGCAGCGCTCAGACAGGGGGCGTGTTGGGCGAGCAGTACTTC. Its translation: CASSAQTGGVLGEQYF.

The chain joins TRBV5-1 to TRBJ2-1, with 11 positions matching TRBD2. The V and J ends lost 5 bases and 9 bases, in that order; junction bases with no gene match: 7. CDR3 length equals 14 residues. Germline CDR1 is SGHRS and CDR2 is YFSETQ. CDR3 nucleotide sequence: TGCGCCAGCAGGTTTAGCGGGGGGGCCGGTGAGCAGTTCTTC. It specifies CASRFSGGAGEQFF.

The V and J genes are TRBV2 and TRBJ1-5, with 8 bases fitting TRBD1. With V trimmed by 6 bases and J by 5 bases, 6 bases remained unmatched. This CDR3 comprises 14 residues. Germline CDR1 and CDR2: SNHLY and FYNNEI. CDR3 loop: CASSETGGDQPQHF. Here the CDR3 DNA reads TGTGCCAGCAGCGAAACAGGGGGAGATCAGCCCCAGCATTTT.

The chain recombines TRBV25-1 with TRBJ2-2; tentative D call: TRBD1 (5 bases). The V and J ends lost 9 bases and 2 bases respectively, with 16 bases between them. The length of the CDR3 is 15 residues. CDR1 is MGHDK, CDR2 SYGVNS, per germline. CDR3 amino acids: CASSKMQGNTGELFF. The CDR3 coding sequence is TGTGCCAGTTCTAAAATGCAGGGAAACACCGGGGAGCTGTTTTTT. Complete variable domain (other parts from reference TRBV25-1 and TRBJ2-2): EADIYQTPRYLVIGTGKKITLECSQTMGHDKMYWYQQDPGMELHLIHYSYGVNSTEKGDLSSESTVSRIRTEHFPLTLESARPSHTSQYLCASSKMQGNTGELFFGEGSRLTVL.

V is TRBV7-9 and J is TRBJ1-5; TRBD1 agrees at 8 bases. Germline CDR1 SEHNR, CDR2 FQNEAQ (reference sequence). This CDR3 has 15 amino acids. Trimming cost V 5 bases and J 4 bases; bases outside gene matches: 7. CDR3 sequence (DNA): TGTGCCAGCAGCCCCTGGACAGGGTTGAATCAGCCCCAGCATTTT. Translating it yields CASSPWTGLNQPQHF. Based on the CDR3 plus reference TRBV7-9 and TRBJ1-5, the full variable domain is DTGVSQNPRHKITKRGQNVTFRCDPISEHNRLYWYRQTLGQGPEFLTYFQNEAQLEKSRLLSDRFSAERPKGSFSTLEIQRTEQGDSAMYLCASSPWTGLNQPQHFGDGTRLSIL.

The chain couples TRBV5-4 to TRBJ1-3, with 9 bases that match TRBD1. Germline V gene sequence: CDR1 SGHNT, CDR2 YYREEE (reference sequence). CDR3 length: 18 residues. V was pared by 4 bases and J by 2 bases, with 13 bases of the junction left unmatched. CDR3 sequence: CASSVPRDREGPGNTIYF. CDR3 nucleotides: TGTGCCAGCAGCGTGCCCCGGGACAGGGAGGGTCCTGGAAACACCATATATTTT.

This chain joins TRBV2 and TRBJ1-3; D remains unclear. The germline V and J ends were trimmed by 6 bases and 1 base, with 10 bases remaining between them. This CDR3 has 14 residues. Germline lookup yields CDR1 SNHLY and CDR2 FYNNEI. The CDR3 protein is CASRVRGSGNTIYF. In DNA, the CDR3 is TGTGCCAGCAGGGTTCGGGGTTCTGGAAACACCATATATTTT.

The chain carries TRBV19 and TRBJ1-2, with 9 bases identical to TRBD1. Germline CDR1 LNHDA, CDR2 SQIVND (reference sequence). The CDR3 extends over 13 amino acids. After removal of 8 bases from V and 1 base from J, the junction contained 2 bases not matched to a gene. Here the CDR3 DNA reads TGTGCCAGTCGGACAGGGGATAACTATGGCTACACCTTC. It is translated as CASRTGDNYGYTF.